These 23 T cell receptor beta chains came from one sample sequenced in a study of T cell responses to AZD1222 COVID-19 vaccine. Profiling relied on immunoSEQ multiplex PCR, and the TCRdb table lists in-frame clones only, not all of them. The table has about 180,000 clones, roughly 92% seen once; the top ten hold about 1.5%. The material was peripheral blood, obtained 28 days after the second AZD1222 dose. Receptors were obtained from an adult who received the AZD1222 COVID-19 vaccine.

The CDR3 bases are TGTGCCAGCAGCTTATATGGGGGCCCTCGGGCTTTCTTT. Residues: CASSLYGGPRAFF. V gene TRBV7-8 combines with J gene TRBJ1-1, with D possibly being TRBD1 (6 bases). CDR1 is SGHVS, CDR2 FQNEAQ, per germline. V gave up 2 bases and J gave up 11 bases, with 15 bases separating them. The CDR3 totals 13 residues. Drawing the rest from reference TRBV7-8 and TRBJ1-1, the complete variable domain is GAGVSQSPRYKVAKRGQDVALRCDPISGHVSLFWYQQALGQGPEFLTYFQNEAQLDKSGLPSDRFFAERPEGSVSTLKIQRTQQEDSAVYLCASSLYGGPRAFFGQGTRLTVV.

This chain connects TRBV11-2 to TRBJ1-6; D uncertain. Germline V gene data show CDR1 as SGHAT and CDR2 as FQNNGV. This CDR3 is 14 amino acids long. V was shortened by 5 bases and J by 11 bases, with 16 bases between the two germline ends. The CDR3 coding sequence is TGTGCCAGCAGCCTAGCGGGAACAACGGCACCCCTCCACTTT. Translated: CASSLAGTTAPLHF.

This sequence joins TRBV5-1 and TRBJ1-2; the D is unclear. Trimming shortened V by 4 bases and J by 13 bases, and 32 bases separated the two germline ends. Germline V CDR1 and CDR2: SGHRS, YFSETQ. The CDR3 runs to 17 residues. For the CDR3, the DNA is TGCGCCAGCAGCCGGCTGGTACCGAAGGCCGTGGACGAGCGGGTCACCTTC. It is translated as CASSRLVPKAVDERVTF.

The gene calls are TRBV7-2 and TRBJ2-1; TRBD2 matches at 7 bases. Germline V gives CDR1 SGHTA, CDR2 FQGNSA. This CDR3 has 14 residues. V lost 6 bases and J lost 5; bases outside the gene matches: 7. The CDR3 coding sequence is TGTGCCAGCAGTCTTCTAGCGGTTAACAATGAGCAGTTCTTC. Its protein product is CASSLLAVNNEQFF.

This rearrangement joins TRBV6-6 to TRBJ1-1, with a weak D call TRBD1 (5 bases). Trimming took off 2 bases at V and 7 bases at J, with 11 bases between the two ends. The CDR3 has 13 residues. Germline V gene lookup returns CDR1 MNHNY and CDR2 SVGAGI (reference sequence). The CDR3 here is CASSYTGPNEAFF. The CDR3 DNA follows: TGTGCCAGCAGTTACACGGGACCTAATGAAGCTTTCTTT.

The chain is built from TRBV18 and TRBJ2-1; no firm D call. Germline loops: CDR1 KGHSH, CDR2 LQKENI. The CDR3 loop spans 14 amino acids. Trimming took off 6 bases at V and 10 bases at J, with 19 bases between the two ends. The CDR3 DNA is TGTGCCAGCTCCCCTGGCACCCCCCGAGACGAGCAGTTCTTC. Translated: CASSPGTPRDEQFF.

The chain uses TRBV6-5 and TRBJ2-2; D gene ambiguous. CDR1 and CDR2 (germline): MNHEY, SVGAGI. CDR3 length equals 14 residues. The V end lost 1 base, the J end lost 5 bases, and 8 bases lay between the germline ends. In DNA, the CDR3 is TGTGCCAGCAGTTACTTTTTTGAGACCGGGGAGCTGTTTTTT. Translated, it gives CASSYFFETGELFF.

This CDR3 is CAWVGQDDFYEQYF. The CDR3 coding sequence is TGTGCCTGGGTCGGACAGGATGACTTCTACGAGCAGTACTTC. The gene calls are TRBV30 and TRBJ2-7; 7 nucleotides agree with TRBD1. V lost 5 bases to trimming and J lost 3 bases; unmatched junction nucleotides: 10. The CDR3 consists of 14 residues. Germline CDR1 reads GTSNPN; CDR2 reads SVGIG (reference sequence).

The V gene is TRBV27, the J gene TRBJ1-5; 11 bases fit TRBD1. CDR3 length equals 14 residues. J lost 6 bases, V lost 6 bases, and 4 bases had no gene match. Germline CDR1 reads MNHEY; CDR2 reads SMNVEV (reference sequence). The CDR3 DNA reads TGTGCCAGCAGGCCTGGGACAGGGGGTCAGCCCCAGCATTTT. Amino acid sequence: CASRPGTGGQPQHF.

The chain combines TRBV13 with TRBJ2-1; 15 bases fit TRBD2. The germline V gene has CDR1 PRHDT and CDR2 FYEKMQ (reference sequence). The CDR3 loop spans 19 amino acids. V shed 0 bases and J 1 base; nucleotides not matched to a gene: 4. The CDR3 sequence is CASSLGGLAGGYSYNEQFF. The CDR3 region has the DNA TGTGCCAGCAGCTTAGGGGGACTAGCGGGAGGCTATTCCTACAATGAGCAGTTCTTC.

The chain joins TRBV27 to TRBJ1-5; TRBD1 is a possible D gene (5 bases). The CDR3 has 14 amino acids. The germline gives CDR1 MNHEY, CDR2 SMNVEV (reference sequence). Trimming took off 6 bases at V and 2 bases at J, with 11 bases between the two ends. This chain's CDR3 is CASRRGGGNQPQHF. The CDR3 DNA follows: TGTGCCAGCAGGAGGGGAGGCGGCAATCAGCCCCAGCATTTT.

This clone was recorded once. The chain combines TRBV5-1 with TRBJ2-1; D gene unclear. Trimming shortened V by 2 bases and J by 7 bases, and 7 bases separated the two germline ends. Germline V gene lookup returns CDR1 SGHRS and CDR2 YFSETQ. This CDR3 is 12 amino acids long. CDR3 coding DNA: TGCGCCAGCAGCTTCAGTACAAATGAGCAGTTCTTC. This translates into CASSFSTNEQFF.

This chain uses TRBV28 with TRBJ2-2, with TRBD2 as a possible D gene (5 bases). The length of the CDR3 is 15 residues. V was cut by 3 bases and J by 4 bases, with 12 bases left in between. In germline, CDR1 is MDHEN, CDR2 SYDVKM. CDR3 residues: CASSFRDRVTGELFF. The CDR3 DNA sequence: TGTGCCAGCAGTTTCCGGGATCGAGTCACCGGGGAGCTGTTTTTT.

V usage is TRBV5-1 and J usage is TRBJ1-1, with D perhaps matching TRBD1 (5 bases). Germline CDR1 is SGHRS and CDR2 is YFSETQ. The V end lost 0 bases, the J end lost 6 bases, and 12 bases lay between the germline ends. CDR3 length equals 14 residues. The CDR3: CASSLGGAWAEAFF. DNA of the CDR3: TGCGCCAGCAGCTTGGGCGGGGCGTGGGCTGAAGCTTTCTTT.

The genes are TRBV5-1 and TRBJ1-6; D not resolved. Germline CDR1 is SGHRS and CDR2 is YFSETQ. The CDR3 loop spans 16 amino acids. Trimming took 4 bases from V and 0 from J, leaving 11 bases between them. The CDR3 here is CASSPVSDSYNSPLHF. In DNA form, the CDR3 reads TGCGCCAGCAGCCCTGTTTCCGACTCCTATAATTCACCCCTCCACTTT.

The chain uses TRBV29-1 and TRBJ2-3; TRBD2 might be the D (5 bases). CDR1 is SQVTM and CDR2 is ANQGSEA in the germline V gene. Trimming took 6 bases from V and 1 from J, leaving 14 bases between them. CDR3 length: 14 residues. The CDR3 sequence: CSVAPGSRTDTQYF. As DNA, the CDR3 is TGCAGCGTCGCACCGGGGAGCCGCACAGATACGCAGTATTTT.

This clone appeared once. The DNA of the CDR3 is TGTGCCAGCTCACACAGGGTCGGGGGGAGCGACGAGCAGTACTTC. Translated, it gives CASSHRVGGSDEQYF. This rearrangement joins TRBV18 to TRBJ2-7, with D possibly matching TRBD2 (7 bases). This CDR3 is built from 15 residues. V was trimmed by 4 bases and J by 5 bases, leaving 18 bases between them. The germline V gene encodes CDR1 KGHSH and CDR2 LQKENI.

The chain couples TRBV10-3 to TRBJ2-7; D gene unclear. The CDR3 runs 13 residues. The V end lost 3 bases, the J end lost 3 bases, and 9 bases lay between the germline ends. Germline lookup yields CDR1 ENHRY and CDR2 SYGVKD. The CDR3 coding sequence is TGTGCCATCAGTGAATACAAGCACTACGAGCAGTACTTC. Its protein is CAISEYKHYEQYF.

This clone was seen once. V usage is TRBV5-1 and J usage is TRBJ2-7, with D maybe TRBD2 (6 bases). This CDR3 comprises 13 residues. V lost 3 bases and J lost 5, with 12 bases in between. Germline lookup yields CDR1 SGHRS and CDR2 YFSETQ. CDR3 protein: CASSSGGADEQYF. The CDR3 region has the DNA TGCGCCAGCAGCTCCGGCGGGGCGGACGAGCAGTACTTC.

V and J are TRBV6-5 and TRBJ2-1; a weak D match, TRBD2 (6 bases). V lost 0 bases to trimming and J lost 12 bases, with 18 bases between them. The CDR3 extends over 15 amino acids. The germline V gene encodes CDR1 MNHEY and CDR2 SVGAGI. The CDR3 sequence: CASSYSSFVGGGQFF. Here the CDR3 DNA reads TGTGCCAGCAGTTACTCGAGTTTTGTTGGGGGAGGGCAGTTCTTC.

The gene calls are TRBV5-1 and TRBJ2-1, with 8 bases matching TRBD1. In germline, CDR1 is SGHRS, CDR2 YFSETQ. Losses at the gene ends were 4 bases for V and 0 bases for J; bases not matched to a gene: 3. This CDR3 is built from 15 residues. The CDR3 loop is CASSEGTGSYNEQFF. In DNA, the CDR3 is TGCGCCAGCAGCGAAGGGACAGGCTCCTACAATGAGCAGTTCTTC.

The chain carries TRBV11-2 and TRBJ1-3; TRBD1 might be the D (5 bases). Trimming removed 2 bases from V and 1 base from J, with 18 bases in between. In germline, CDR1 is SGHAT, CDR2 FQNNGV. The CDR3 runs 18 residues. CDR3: CASSLYSGRYRSGNTIYF. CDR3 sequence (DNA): TGTGCCAGCAGCTTATATTCGGGACGCTACAGATCTGGAAACACCATATATTTT.

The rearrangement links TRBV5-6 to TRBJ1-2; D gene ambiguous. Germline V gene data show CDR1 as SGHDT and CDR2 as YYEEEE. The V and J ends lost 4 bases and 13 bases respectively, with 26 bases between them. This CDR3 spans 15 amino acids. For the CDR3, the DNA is TGTGCCAGCAGCCCTAGCCAGGAACCCTCTAAGGATAGCACCTTC. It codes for CASSPSQEPSKDSTF. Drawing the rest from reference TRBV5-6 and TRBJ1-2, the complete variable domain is DAGVTQSPTHLIKTRGQQVTLRCSPKSGHDTVSWYQQALGQGPQFIFQYYEEEERQRGNFPDRFSGHQFPNYSSELNVNALLLGDSALYLCASSPSQEPSKDSTFGSGTRLTVV.